Below, 15 T cell receptor beta chains from the same sample are listed, as sequenced in a study of cytomegalovirus exposure and HLA in healthy donors. It was with 60 Vbeta and 13 Jbeta primers that the PCR ran. Produced via immunoSEQ multiplex PCR; TCRdb's table is partial and in-frame only. The table has about 120,000 clones, about 74% seen once. Sequences were obtained from PBMCs. These TCRs come from a woman aged 40 to 50 in good health and CMV-seropositive.

The genes are TRBV19 and TRBJ2-3, with a possible D match to TRBD2 (7 bases). V dropped 0 bases and J dropped 9 bases, with 16 bases sitting between them. The CDR3 has 15 residues. Germline loops: CDR1 LNHDA, CDR2 SQIVND (reference sequence). In nucleotides, the CDR3 is TGTGCCAGTAGTATAGATCGGGGGGCGACTGGAACGCAGTATTTT. Translated: CASSIDRGATGTQYF.

V usage is TRBV27 and J usage is TRBJ1-1; D gene ambiguous. The length of the CDR3 is 15 residues. CDR1 is MNHEY and CDR2 is SMNVEV in the germline V gene (reference sequence). V shed 2 bases and J shed 6 bases, with 16 bases lying between them. CDR3 in amino acids: CASSLGSGIYAEAFF. The CDR3, as DNA: TGTGCCAGCAGTTTAGGGTCGGGGATCTACGCTGAAGCTTTCTTT.

This chain links TRBV7-6 with TRBJ2-5, with 7 bases fitting TRBD2. CDR1 SGHVS and CDR2 FNYEAQ come from the germline V gene. V gave up 5 bases and J gave up 5 bases; unmatched junction bases: 8. The CDR3 spans 14 residues. The CDR3: CASSPWAGVETQYF. The DNA of the CDR3 is TGTGCCAGCAGCCCTTGGGCGGGAGTTGAGACCCAGTACTTC. Full variable domain (rest looked up from reference TRBV7-6 and TRBJ2-5): GAGVSQSPRYKVTKRGQDVALRCDPISGHVSLYWYRQALGQGPEFLTYFNYEAQQDKSGLPNDRFSAERPEGSISTLTIQRTEQRDSAMYRCASSPWAGVETQYFGPGTRLLVL.

The chain carries TRBV5-1 and TRBJ2-7; 8 positions agree with TRBD1. The CDR3 has 15 amino acids. The ends lost 4 bases at V and 0 bases at J; junction bases unmatched: 6. Germline V gene data show CDR1 as SGHRS and CDR2 as YFSETQ. The CDR3 sequence is CASSRTGTGSYEQYF. In DNA, the CDR3 is TGCGCCAGCAGCAGAACCGGGACAGGCTCCTACGAGCAGTACTTC. Drawing the rest from reference TRBV5-1 and TRBJ2-7, the complete variable domain is KAGVTQTPRYLIKTRGQQVTLSCSPISGHRSVSWYQQTPGQGLQFLFEYFSETQRNKGNFPGRFSGRQFSNSRSEMNVSTLELGDSALYLCASSRTGTGSYEQYFGPGTRLTVT.

The chain employs TRBV7-8 and TRBJ2-2; D is perhaps TRBD2 (6 bases). Germline CDR1 is SGHVS and CDR2 is FQNEAQ. The CDR3 consists of 17 residues. Trimming took off 0 bases at V and 4 bases at J, with 15 bases between the two ends. The DNA of the CDR3 is TGTGCCAGCAGCTTAGCGAGTGCACTAGCATTCACCGGGGAGCTGTTTTTT. Its translation: CASSLASALAFTGELFF.

The chain is built from TRBV19 and TRBJ1-5; 10 nucleotides align to TRBD1. V trimming: 4 bases; J trimming: 11 bases; junction bases outside the gene matches: 8. This CDR3 region has 14 residues. The germline V gene encodes CDR1 LNHDA and CDR2 SQIVND (reference sequence). CDR3 residues: CASSTVTGGEAQHF. The CDR3 DNA follows: TGTGCCAGTAGTACCGTGACAGGGGGCGAGGCCCAGCATTTT.

This clone has a handful of counts. V and J are TRBV7-3 and TRBJ1-1; a possible D gene is TRBD1 (5 bases). The CDR3 runs 14 residues. Germline assignment: CDR1 SGHTA and CDR2 FQGTGA. Between the trimmed V and J ends, which lost 1 base and 6 bases, there was a span of 12 bases. The CDR3 spells CASSLNPDSAEAFF. The CDR3 bases are TGTGCCAGCAGCTTAAACCCCGACAGTGCTGAAGCTTTCTTT.

This chain uses TRBV9 with TRBJ1-4, with D possibly TRBD1 on 5 matching bases. This CDR3 comprises 15 residues. Germline V lookup: CDR1 SGDLS, CDR2 YYNGEE. Trimming cost V 1 base and J 5 bases, with 12 bases left between them. CDR3 amino acids: CASSVRGGLNEKLFF. DNA of the CDR3: TGTGCCAGCAGCGTACGGGGGGGACTCAATGAAAAACTGTTTTTT.

J is TRBJ2-7 and V is TRBV9; 7 nucleotides match TRBD2. Germline CDR1 and CDR2: SGDLS and YYNGEE. The CDR3 covers 13 residues. Germline trimming cut 0 bases from V and 9 bases from J; bases unmatched to any gene: 6. In nucleotides, the CDR3 is TGTGCCAGCAGCGTAGGCAGGGAGGGAAGGCAGTACTTC. As protein: CASSVGREGRQYF. The variable domain in full, with the rest retrieved from reference TRBV9 and TRBJ2-7, is DSGVTQTPKHLITATGQRVTLRCSPRSGDLSVYWYQQSLDQGLQFLIQYYNGEERAKGNILERFSAQQFPDLHSELNLSSLELGDSALYFCASSVGREGRQYFGPGTRLTVT.

This chain joins TRBV18 and TRBJ1-1; 9 nucleotides line up with TRBD1. The CDR3 spans 15 residues. CDR1 and CDR2 from the germline V gene are KGHSH and LQKENI. V shed 7 bases and J 5 bases; nucleotides not matched to a gene: 11. CDR3 sequence reads: CASFKEDRGPTEAFF. The CDR3 region has the DNA TGTGCCAGCTTTAAAGAGGACAGGGGTCCGACTGAAGCTTTCTTT.

V and J are TRBV9 and TRBJ1-3; no definite D call. Germline CDR1 reads SGDLS; CDR2 reads YYNGEE. This CDR3 contains 17 residues. Trimming stripped 0 bases from V and 0 bases from J, with 13 bases between. CDR3 amino acids: CASSVGKALSSGNTIYF. Here the CDR3 DNA reads TGTGCCAGCAGCGTAGGAAAAGCTCTAAGCTCTGGAAACACCATATATTTT.

The gene calls are TRBV19 and TRBJ1-1, with TRBD1 as a possible D gene (6 bases). Germline CDR1 is LNHDA and CDR2 is SQIVND (reference sequence). This CDR3 is 13 amino acids long. Trimming pared 7 bases from V and 4 bases from J, leaving 13 bases between. For the CDR3, the DNA is TGTGCCAGTAACAGGGATGATGGCACTGAAGCTTTCTTT. This encodes CASNRDDGTEAFF.

The chain employs TRBV10-3 and TRBJ2-3, with TRBD2 matching 13 bases. Germline assignment: CDR1 ENHRY and CDR2 SYGVKD. This CDR3 region has 17 residues. V lost 2 bases, J lost 2 bases, and 4 bases stayed unmatched. The CDR3 is CAISEGLAGALTDTQYF. The CDR3 region has the DNA TGTGCCATCAGTGAGGGACTAGCGGGAGCACTCACAGATACGCAGTATTTT.

This chain connects TRBV4-1 to TRBJ2-6; no clear D gene. The V and J ends lost 0 bases and 0 bases respectively, with 6 bases between them. CDR3 length: 16 amino acids. The V gene's germline CDR1 is MGHRA and CDR2 YSYEKL. CDR3 amino acids: CASSQDTYSGANVLTF. The CDR3, as DNA: TGCGCCAGCAGCCAAGACACTTACTCTGGGGCCAACGTCCTGACTTTC.

The chain recombines TRBV5-8 with TRBJ2-5, with 8 bases identical to TRBD2. The J call may not be correct, given that the DNA end is closer to TRBJ2-7. CDR1 SGHTS and CDR2 YDEGEE come from the germline V gene. This CDR3 spans 15 amino acids. The CDR3 bases are TGTGCCAGCAGCTCACCGTGGGGCGGGAGGTACGAGCAGTACTTC. This codes for CASSSPWGGRYEQYF.